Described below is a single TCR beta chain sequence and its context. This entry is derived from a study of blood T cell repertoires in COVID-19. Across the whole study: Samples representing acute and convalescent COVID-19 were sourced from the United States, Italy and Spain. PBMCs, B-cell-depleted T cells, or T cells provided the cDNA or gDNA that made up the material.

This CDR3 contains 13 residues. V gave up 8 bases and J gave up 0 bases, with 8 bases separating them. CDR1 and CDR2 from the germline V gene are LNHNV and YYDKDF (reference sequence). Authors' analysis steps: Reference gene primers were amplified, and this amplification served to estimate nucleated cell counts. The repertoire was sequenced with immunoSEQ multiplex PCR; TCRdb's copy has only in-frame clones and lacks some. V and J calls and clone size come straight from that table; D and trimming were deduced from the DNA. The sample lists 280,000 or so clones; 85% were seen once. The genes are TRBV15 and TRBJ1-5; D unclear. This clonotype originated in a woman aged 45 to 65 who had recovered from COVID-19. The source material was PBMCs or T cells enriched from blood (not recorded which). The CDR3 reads CATSRVSNQPQHF. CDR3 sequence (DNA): TGTGCCACCTCGAGGGTTAGCAATCAGCCCCAGCATTTT. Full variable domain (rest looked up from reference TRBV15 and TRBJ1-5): DAMVIQNPRYQVTQFGKPVTLSCSQTLNHNVMYWYQQKSSQAPKLLFHYYDKDFNNEADTPDNFQSRRPNTSFCFLDIRSPGLGDTAMYLCATSRVSNQPQHFGDGTRLSIL.